This T cell receptor beta chain was recovered during a study of cytomegalovirus exposure and HLA in healthy donors. The method was immunoSEQ multiplex PCR; TCRdb's version includes in-frame clones alone and lacks a portion of them. The profile shows some 150,000 clones, 88% of them singletons. The receptor's source is a man aged 18 to 29 in good health and CMV-seronegative. Sequenced material: PBMCs.

The DNA for the CDR3 is TGCAGTGCAAGGGGGGGCTATGGCTACACCTTC. It specifies CSARGGYGYTF. The V call is TRBV20-1, the J call TRBJ1-2, with a weak D call TRBD1 (6 bases). The CDR3 contains 11 residues. Germline CDR1 and CDR2: DFQATT and SNEGSKA (reference sequence). The ends were cut back, 6 bases at V and 4 bases at J, with 9 bases in the middle.